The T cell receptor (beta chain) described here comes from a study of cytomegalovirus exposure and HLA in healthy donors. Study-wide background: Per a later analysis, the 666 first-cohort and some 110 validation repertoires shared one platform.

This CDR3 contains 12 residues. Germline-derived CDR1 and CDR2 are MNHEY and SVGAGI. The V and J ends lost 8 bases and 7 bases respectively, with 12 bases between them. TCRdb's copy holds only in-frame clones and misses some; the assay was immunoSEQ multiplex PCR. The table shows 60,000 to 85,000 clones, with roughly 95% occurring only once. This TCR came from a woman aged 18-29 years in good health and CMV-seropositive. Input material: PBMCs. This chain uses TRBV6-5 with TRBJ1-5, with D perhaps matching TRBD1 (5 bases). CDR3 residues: CASRSGAQPQHF. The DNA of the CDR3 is TGTGCCAGCCGCAGTGGGGCCCAGCCCCAGCATTTT.